The following is a T cell receptor beta chain sequence with its context. Its antigen has not been determined. Nothing much larger sits one base from this clone, and base qualities are not available. The source of the sample is a study of T cell responses to AZD1222 COVID-19 vaccine (dated by TCRdb to about 2021). General notes on the study: AZD1222 recipients with second doses at about 4 weeks or about 12 weeks were pooled, because spike-specific TCR depth and breadth did not differ between schedules. A total of more than 230 trial participants underwent TCR sequencing, of whom roughly 210 had received two doses of AZD1222 and around 25 had received two doses of the MenACWY control vaccine. Trial participants were enrolled into age subgroups of 18-55, 56-69 and 70-plus years, which contained approximately 150, 28 and 58 TCR-sequenced participants, respectively. Results and caveats for the whole study, not just this receptor: Because no day 14 peak-response samples were available, repertoires were characterized only after the peak T cell response. Reportedly, close to half of the unique spike-specific TCRs recognized epitopes lying outside the regions that are mutated in the B.1.351 and B.1.1.7 variants. In the small 56-69-year group, the increase in depth fell short of significance, most likely because of low power. A significant rise in spike-specific TCR breadth and depth was observed after two AZD1222 doses relative to day 0 and relative to MenACWY recipients. Conclusions about previously exposed vaccinees are limited because only six or seven AZD1222 recipients were SARS-CoV-2 seropositive at baseline. CD4 TCRs associated with the vaccine covered the entire spike protein, and the dominant responses were in regions 160-218 and 743-854. Participants were mostly white British, with more females than males. The authors suggested clonal diversity may have been underestimated.

The CDR3 regions of human TCRbeta chains were analyzed by immunosequencing. In the source study's methods: Repertoire TCRs were matched against a reference library of SARS-CoV-2-specific TCRs generated with the MIRA antigen-specificity platform. Breadth was defined as the fraction of unique TCRs that were SARS-CoV-2-associated. Depth was defined as the fraction of total T cells that were SARS-CoV-2-associated. Using the MIRA data, each spike-specific TCR was assigned both to the spike region to which the TCR was reactive and to a CD4 or CD8 class. Log10-transformed breadth and depth values were compared by one-way ANOVA with Sidak's multiple comparisons tests. TCRdb's version of the immuneACCESS table is confined to in-frame rearrangements and falls short of the full clone set. An unresolved V gene accounts for under half of the shortfall where checked; the remainder is of unknown origin. D and trimming were read from the DNA, whereas the V and J calls and clone size are those reported in that table. This sample is represented by 90,000 to 120,000 clones; roughly 90% of them were singletons. About 6.6% of the sample lies in the top ten.

The sample's time point label, decoded: baseline before first vaccination. Vaccinee samples came from UK trials COV001 and COV002, including a single-blind randomized controlled phase 2/3 trial of AZD1222 (ChAdOx1 nCoV-19) in healthy adults. Trial participant PBMC samples were collected at day 0 and day 28 after the second dose for TCRbeta chain sequencing. The source was peripheral blood, collected on day 0 of AZD1222 vaccination. The source is an adult in good health.

DNA sequence: TGTGCTAGTGGTCCGCCGGGATTCGCGAACACCGGGGAGCTGTTTTTT. The resulting protein is CASGPPGFANTGELFF. Recombination connected TRBV12-5 to TRBJ2-2; possibly the D gene is TRBD2, per 5 matching bases. Via the germline V gene, CDR1 is LGHNT and CDR2 FRNRAP. From cysteine to phenylalanine, the CDR3 is 16 amino acids long. Only the CDR3 DNA is retained, 48 bases long and in frame from the first base. Trimming costs V 5 bases and J 0 bases, and their ends lie 13 bases apart. Reference TRBV12-5 and TRBJ2-2 proteins supply the regions before and after the CDR3; the full variable domain is: DARVTQTPRHKVTEMGQEVTMRCQPILGHNTVFWYRQTMMQGLELLAYFRNRAPLDDSGMPKDRFSAEMPDATLATLKIQPSEPRDSAVYFCASGPPGFANTGELFFGEGSRLTVL.